This T cell receptor beta chain was recovered during a study of monozygotic twins with inflammatory bowel disease. Germline V gene data show CDR1 as SGHRS and CDR2 as YFSETQ. This CDR3 comprises 15 residues. TCRdb re-called the 5' RACE reads, yielding one record per CDR3 amino acid sequence without DNA. This table lists around 230,000 distinct CDR3 sequences. This sequence originates from a human donor with ulcerative colitis or Crohn's disease, or a healthy co-twin of an affected twin (not recorded which). The sample comprised blood. This rearrangement joins TRBV5-1 to TRBJ1-2. CDR3 loop: CASSRSETRGYGYTF. Full variable domain (rest looked up from reference TRBV5-1 and TRBJ1-2): KAGVTQTPRYLIKTRGQQVTLSCSPISGHRSVSWYQQTPGQGLQFLFEYFSETQRNKGNFPGRFSGRQFSNSRSEMNVSTLELGDSALYLCASSRSETRGYGYTFGSGTRLTVV.